This T cell receptor (beta chain) was documented in a study of T cells in localized non-small cell lung cancer. Sequencing used immunoSEQ multiplex PCR; TCRdb keeps in-frame clones, though not all of them. In the table there are 100,000 to 150,000 clones, roughly nine tenths of which are singletons. This CDR3 has 17 residues. The germline CDR1 and CDR2 sequences are SGHRS and YFSETQ. V was shortened by 2 bases and J by 0 bases, with 15 bases between the two germline ends. This clone is a singleton in its sample. The sequence came from a female donor of 60 years or more with stage I lung adenocarcinoma. The chain combines TRBV5-1 with TRBJ1-3, with a tentative D call TRBD1 (6 bases). Source: peripheral blood, taken before any cancer treatment. In nucleotides, the CDR3 is TGCGCCAGCAGCTTTGACGCGGACAGATTCTCTGGAAACACCATATATTTT. Translating it yields CASSFDADRFSGNTIYF. Variable domain in full (rest from reference TRBV5-1 and TRBJ1-3): KAGVTQTPRYLIKTRGQQVTLSCSPISGHRSVSWYQQTPGQGLQFLFEYFSETQRNKGNFPGRFSGRQFSNSRSEMNVSTLELGDSALYLCASSFDADRFSGNTIYFGEGSWLTVV.